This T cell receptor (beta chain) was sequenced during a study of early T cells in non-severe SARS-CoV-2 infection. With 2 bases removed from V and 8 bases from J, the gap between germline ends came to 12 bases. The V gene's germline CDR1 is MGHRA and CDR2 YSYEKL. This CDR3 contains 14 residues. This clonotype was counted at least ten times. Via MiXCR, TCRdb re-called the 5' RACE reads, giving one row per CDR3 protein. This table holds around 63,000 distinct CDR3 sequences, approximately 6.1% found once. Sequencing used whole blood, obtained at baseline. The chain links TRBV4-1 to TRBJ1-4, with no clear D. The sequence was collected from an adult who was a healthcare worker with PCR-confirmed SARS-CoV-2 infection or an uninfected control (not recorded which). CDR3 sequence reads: CASSQSGIGEKLFF. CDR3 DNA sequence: TGCGCCAGCAGCCAATCTGGGATAGGCGAAAAACTGTTTTTT.